This T cell receptor (beta chain) stems from a study of tumor and adjacent non-tumor tissue in lung cancer. Across the study: Aged roughly 30 to 85 years, patients included nine to ten men and 4 to 6 women with stage I to III disease. Study findings and constraints: Significantly higher TCR diversity was found in tumor than normal lung.

Concerning this clonotype itself: Antigen unknown. Compared with germline, one end of the junction differs, possibly owing to a read error.

Three rounds of nested PCR, following a modified ARM-PCR protocol, produced the TCRbeta library. TCRdb independently ran MiXCR on the multiplex PCR reads; one entry per CDR3 protein. This sample has about 75,000 distinct CDR3 sequences; 77% occur once, and the top ten carry around 12%. No cell sorting was done before RNA was extracted from the tissue. The CDR3 length is 13 residues. Germline lookup yields CDR1 SQVTM and CDR2 ANQGSEA. This chain links TRBV29-1 with TRBJ2-5, with D possibly being TRBD1 or TRBD2 (5 bases each). Sequencing was done on a sample of lung tumor tissue. This TCR came from a woman aged 45 to 65 with non-small cell lung cancer. CDR3 nucleotide sequence: TGCAGTAGCTGGCATGGGGCGTGGGAGACCCAGTATTTC. This gives the protein CSSWHGAWETQYF.